The following is a T cell receptor (beta chain) sequence with its context. Antigen specificity is unknown. The sample is drawn from a study of CD8 T cells in Susac syndrome. Study-wide findings and caveats: The study acknowledged a relatively small number of individuals in its TCR sequencing and HLA analysis.

The CDR3 length is 13 residues. Trimming took 1 base from V and 12 from J, leaving 13 bases between them. Germline CDR1 is MRHNA and CDR2 is SNTAGT. An amount of RNA that ranged from roughly 0.5 to 1 ug was reverse transcribed with random hexamers. TCRdb processed the immunoSEQ multiplex PCR reads anew with MiXCR; each CDR3 protein has one entry. The repertoire holds about 190,000 distinct CDR3 sequences, with 90% to 95% as singletons. Fulfillment of recently defined diagnostic criteria for definite or probable disease was shown by the patients with Susac syndrome. This TCR was sampled from a human donor with Susac syndrome. The sequenced sample consisted of CD4+ T cells from PBMCs. This chain joins TRBV6-4 and TRBJ2-1; tentatively, D is TRBD2 (7 bases). Written as DNA, the CDR3 is TGTGCCAGCAGTGACTTTGCGGGGGCGCGGCAGTTCTTC. Translation gives CASSDFAGARQFF.